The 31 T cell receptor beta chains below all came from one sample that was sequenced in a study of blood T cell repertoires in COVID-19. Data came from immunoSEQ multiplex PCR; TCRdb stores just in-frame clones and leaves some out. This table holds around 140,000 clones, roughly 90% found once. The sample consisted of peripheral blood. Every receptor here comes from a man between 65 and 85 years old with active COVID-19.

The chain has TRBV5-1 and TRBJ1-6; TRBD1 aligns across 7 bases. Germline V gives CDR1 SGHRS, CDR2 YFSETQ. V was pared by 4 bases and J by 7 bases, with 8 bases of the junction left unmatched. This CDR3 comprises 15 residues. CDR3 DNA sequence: TGCGCCAGCAGCGCTTGGGACAGAGGGAATTCACCCCTCCACTTT. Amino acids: CASSAWDRGNSPLHF. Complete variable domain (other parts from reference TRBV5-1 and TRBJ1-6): KAGVTQTPRYLIKTRGQQVTLSCSPISGHRSVSWYQQTPGQGLQFLFEYFSETQRNKGNFPGRFSGRQFSNSRSEMNVSTLELGDSALYLCASSAWDRGNSPLHFGNGTRLTVT.

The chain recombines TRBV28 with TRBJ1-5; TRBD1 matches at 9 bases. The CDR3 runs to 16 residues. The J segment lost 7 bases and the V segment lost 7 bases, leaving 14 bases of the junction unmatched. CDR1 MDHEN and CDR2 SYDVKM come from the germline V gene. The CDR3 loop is CASTPRGQGRGQPQHF. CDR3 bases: TGTGCCAGCACCCCACGAGGACAGGGGCGAGGCCAGCCCCAGCATTTT.

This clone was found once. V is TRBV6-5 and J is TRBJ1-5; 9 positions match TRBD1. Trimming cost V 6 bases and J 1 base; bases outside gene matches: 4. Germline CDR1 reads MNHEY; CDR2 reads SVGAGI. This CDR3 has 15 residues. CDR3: CASRGGQGSNQPQHF. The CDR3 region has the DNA TGTGCCAGCAGAGGCGGACAGGGGAGCAATCAGCCCCAGCATTTT.

CDR3: CASRGQQTGELFF. DNA for the CDR3: TGTGCCAGCAGGGGACAGCAGACCGGGGAGCTGTTTTTT. V and J are TRBV28 and TRBJ2-2; 7 bases agree with TRBD1. Germline trimming cut 6 bases from V and 5 bases from J; bases unmatched to any gene: 3. The CDR3 totals 13 residues. The germline V gene encodes CDR1 MDHEN and CDR2 SYDVKM.

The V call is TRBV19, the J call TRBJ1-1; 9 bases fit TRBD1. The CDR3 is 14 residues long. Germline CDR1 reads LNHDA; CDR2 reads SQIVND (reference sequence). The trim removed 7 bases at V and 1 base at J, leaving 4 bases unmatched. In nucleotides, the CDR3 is TGTGCCAGTACCCCGGGACAGGGGAACACTGAAGCTTTCTTT. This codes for CASTPGQGNTEAFF.

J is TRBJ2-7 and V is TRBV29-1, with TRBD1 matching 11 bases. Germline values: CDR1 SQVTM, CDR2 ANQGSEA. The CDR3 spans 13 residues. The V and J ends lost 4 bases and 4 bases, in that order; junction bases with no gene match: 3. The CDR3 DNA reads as TGCAGCGTTGGGGACAGGGGGAGATACGAGCAGTACTTC. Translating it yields CSVGDRGRYEQYF.

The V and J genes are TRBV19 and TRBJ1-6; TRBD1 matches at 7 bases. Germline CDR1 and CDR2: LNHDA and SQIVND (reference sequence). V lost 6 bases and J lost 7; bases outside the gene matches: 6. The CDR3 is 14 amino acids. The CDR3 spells CASRRDSDNSPLHF. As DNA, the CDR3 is TGTGCCAGTAGGCGGGACAGTGACAATTCACCCCTCCACTTT.

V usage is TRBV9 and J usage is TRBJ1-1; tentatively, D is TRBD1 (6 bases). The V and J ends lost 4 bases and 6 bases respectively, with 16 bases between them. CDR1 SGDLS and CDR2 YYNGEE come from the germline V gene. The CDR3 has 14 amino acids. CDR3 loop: CASSSHREGPEAFF. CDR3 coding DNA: TGTGCCAGCAGCTCTCACAGGGAAGGCCCTGAAGCTTTCTTT.

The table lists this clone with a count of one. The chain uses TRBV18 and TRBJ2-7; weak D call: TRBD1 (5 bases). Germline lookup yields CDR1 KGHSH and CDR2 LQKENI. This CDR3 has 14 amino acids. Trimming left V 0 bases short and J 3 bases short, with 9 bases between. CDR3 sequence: CASSPPDRNYEQYF. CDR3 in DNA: TGTGCCAGCTCACCACCCGACAGAAACTACGAGCAGTACTTC.

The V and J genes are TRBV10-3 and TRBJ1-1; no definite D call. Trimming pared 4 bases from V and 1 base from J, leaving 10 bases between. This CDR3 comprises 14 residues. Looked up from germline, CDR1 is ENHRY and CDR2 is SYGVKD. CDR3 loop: CAISAKGRNTEAFF. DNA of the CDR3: TGTGCCATCAGTGCTAAAGGGAGGAACACTGAAGCTTTCTTT.

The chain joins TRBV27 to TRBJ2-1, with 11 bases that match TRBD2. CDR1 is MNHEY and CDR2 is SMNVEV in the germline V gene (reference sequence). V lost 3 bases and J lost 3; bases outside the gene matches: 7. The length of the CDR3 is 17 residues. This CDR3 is CASSFLPGLAVYNEQFF. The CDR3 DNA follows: TGTGCCAGCAGTTTCCTTCCGGGACTAGCGGTCTACAATGAGCAGTTCTTC.

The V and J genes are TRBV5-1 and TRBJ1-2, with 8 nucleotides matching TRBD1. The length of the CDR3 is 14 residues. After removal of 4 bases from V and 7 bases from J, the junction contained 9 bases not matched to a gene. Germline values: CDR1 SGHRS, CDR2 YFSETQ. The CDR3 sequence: CASSNGRGPGGYTF. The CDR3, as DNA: TGCGCCAGCAGCAATGGCAGGGGGCCGGGTGGCTACACCTTC.

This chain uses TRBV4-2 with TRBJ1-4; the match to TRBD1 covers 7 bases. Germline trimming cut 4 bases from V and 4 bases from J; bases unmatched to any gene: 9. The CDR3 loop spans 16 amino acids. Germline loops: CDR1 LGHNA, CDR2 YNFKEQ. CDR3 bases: TGTGCCAGCAGCCCACGAGGGGGACAGCTTAATGAAAAACTGTTTTTT. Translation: CASSPRGGQLNEKLFF.

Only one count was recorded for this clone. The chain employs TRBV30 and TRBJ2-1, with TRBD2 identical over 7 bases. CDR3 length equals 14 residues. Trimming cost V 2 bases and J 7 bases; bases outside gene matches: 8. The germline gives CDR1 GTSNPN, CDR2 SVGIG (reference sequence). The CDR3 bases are TGTGCCTGGAGTACCGGGGGAGGGACTAATGAGCAGTTCTTC. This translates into CAWSTGGGTNEQFF. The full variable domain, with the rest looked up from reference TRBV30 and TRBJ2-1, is SQTIHQWPATLVQPVGSPLSLECTVEGTSNPNLYWYRQAAGRGLQLLFYSVGIGQISSEVPQNLSASRPQDRQFILSSKKLLLSDSGFYLCAWSTGGGTNEQFFGPGTRLTVL.

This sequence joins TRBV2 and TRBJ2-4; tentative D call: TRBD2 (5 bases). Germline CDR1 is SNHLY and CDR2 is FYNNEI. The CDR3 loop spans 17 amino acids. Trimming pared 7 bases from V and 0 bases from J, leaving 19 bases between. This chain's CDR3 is CASKAVGAALAKNIQYF. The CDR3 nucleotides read TGTGCCAGCAAAGCAGTAGGAGCGGCACTAGCCAAAAACATTCAGTACTTC.

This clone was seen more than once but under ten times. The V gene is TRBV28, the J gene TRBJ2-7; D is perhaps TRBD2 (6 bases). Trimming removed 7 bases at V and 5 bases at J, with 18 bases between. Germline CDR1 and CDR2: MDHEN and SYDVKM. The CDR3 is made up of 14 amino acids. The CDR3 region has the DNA TGTGCCAGCAAATCACATGGAGGGATCCACGAGCAGTACTTC. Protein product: CASKSHGGIHEQYF.

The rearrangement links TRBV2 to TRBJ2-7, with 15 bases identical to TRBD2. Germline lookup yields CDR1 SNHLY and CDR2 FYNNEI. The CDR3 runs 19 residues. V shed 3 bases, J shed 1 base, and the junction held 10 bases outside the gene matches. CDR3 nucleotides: TGTGCCAGCAGTGATATTTCGGGACTAGCGGGAGGAGGTTCCTACGAGCAGTACTTC. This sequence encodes CASSDISGLAGGGSYEQYF.

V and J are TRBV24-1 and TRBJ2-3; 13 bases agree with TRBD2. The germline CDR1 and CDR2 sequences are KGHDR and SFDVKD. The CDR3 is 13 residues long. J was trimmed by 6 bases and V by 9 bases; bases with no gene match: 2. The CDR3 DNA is TGTGCCACCCGGACTAGCGGGAGTGATACGCAGTATTTT. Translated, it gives CATRTSGSDTQYF.

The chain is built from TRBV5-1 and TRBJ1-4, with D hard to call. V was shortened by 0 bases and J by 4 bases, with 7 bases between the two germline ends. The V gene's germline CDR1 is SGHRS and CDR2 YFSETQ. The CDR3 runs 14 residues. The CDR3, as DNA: TGCGCCAGCAGCTTGGAGCCTTTTAATGAAAAACTGTTTTTT. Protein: CASSLEPFNEKLFF.

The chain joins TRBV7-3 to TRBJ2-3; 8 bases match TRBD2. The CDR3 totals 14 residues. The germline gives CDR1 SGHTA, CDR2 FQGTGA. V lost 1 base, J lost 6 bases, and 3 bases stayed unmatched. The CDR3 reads CASSLRAGEDTQYF. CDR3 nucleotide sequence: TGTGCCAGCAGCTTAAGAGCGGGAGAGGATACGCAGTATTTT.

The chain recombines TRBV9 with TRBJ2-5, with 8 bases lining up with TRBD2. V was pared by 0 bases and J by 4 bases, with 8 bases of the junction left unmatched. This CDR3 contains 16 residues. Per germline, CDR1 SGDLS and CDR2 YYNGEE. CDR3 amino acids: CASSVGSSGIGETQYF. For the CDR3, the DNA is TGTGCCAGCAGCGTAGGTAGTAGCGGGATTGGAGAGACCCAGTACTTC.

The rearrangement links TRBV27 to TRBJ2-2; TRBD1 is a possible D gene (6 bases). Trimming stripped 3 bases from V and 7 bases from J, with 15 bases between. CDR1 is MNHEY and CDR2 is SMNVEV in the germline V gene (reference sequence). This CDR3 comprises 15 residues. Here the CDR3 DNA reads TGTGCCAGCAGTTTTAGGGCAGGGGTAGACGGGGAGCTGTTTTTT. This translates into CASSFRAGVDGELFF.

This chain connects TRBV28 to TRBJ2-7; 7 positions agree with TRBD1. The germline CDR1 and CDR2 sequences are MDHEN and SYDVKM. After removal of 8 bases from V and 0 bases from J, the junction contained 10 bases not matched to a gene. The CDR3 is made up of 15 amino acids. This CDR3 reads CASYGTALSSYEQYF. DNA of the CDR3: TGTGCCAGCTACGGGACAGCCCTGAGCTCCTACGAGCAGTACTTC.

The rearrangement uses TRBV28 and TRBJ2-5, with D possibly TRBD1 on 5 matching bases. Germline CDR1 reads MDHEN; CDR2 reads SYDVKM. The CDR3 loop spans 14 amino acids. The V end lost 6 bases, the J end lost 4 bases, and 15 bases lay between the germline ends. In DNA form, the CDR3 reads TGTGCCAGCAGATCTCAGGGAAGAGGAGAGACCCAGTACTTC. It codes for CASRSQGRGETQYF.

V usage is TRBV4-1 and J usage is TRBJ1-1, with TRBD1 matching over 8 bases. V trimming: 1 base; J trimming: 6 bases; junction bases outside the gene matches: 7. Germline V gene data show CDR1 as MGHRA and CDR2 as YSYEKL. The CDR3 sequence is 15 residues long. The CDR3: CASSQAPPGGPEAFF. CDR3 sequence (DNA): TGCGCCAGCAGCCAAGCCCCTCCAGGGGGCCCTGAAGCTTTCTTT.

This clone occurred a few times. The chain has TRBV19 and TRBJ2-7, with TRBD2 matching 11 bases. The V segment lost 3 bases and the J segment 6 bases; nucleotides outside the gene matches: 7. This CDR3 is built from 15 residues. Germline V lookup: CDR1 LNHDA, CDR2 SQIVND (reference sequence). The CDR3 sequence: CASSILYGTSGEQYF. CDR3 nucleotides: TGTGCCAGTAGTATCCTTTACGGGACTAGCGGCGAGCAGTACTTC.

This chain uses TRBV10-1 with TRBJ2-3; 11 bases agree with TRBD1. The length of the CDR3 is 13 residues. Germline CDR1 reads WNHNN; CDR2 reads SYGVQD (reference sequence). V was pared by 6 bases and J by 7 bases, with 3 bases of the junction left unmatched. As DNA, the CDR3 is TGCGCCAGCAGCGGACAGGGGGCGAATACGCAGTATTTT. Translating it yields CASSGQGANTQYF.

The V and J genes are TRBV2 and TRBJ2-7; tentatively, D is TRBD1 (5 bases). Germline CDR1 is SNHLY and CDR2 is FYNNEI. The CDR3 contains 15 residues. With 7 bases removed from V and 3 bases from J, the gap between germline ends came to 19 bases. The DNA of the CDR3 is TGTGCCAGCAACGCCCGGACATCCGGATTCTACGAGCAGTACTTC. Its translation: CASNARTSGFYEQYF.

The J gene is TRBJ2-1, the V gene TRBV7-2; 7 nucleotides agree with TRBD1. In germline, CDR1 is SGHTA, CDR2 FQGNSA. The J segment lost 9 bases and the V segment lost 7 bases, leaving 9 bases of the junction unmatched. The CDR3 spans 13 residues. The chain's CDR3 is CASTRQGWAEQFF. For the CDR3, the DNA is TGTGCCAGCACCCGACAGGGTTGGGCTGAGCAGTTCTTC.

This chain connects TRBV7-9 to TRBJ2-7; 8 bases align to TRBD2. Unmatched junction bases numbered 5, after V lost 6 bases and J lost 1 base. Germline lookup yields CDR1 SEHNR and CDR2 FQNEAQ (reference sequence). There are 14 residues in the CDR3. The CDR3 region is CASRPSGFSYEQYF. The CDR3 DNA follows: TGTGCCAGCAGACCTAGCGGGTTTTCCTACGAGCAGTACTTC.

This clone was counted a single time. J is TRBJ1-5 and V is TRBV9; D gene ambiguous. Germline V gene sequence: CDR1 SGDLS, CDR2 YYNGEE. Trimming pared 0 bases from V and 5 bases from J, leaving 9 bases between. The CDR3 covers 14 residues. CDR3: CASSVGRADQPQHF. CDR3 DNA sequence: TGTGCCAGCAGCGTAGGGAGGGCGGATCAGCCCCAGCATTTT.